This T cell receptor beta chain was retrieved from a study of blood T cell repertoires in COVID-19. Profiling relied on immunoSEQ multiplex PCR, and the TCRdb table lists in-frame clones only, not all of them. The sample shows about 110,000 clones, about four fifths of them seen only once. Material for sequencing was peripheral blood. This clonotype was obtained from a man between 65 and 85 years old with acute or convalescent COVID-19.

The CDR3 spells CASSPGDGTYEQYF. CDR3 bases: TGTGCCAGCAGCCCGGGGGACGGGACGTACGAGCAGTACTTC. The chain carries TRBV6-5 and TRBJ2-7; tentative D call: TRBD2 (6 bases). The CDR3 loop spans 14 amino acids. The germline V gene has CDR1 MNHEY and CDR2 SVGAGI. The germline V and J ends were trimmed by 6 bases and 4 bases, with 16 bases remaining between them.